The next 12 T cell receptor beta chains were all read from a single sample in a study of CD8 T cells in Susac syndrome. Random hexamers were used to reverse transcribe roughly 0.45 to 1 ug of RNA. TCRdb passed the immunoSEQ multiplex PCR reads through MiXCR, listing each CDR3 protein once. The sample has 170,000 or so distinct CDR3 sequences; about 93% are singletons. The sample was CD4+ T cells from PBMCs. These receptor sequences come from a human donor with Susac syndrome.

This rearrangement joins TRBV19 to TRBJ2-7; the D gene is possibly TRBD1 (6 bases). CDR1 and CDR2 (germline): LNHDA, SQIVND (reference sequence). The CDR3 extends over 13 amino acids. Trimming left V 5 bases short and J 2 bases short, with 10 bases between. CDR3 DNA sequence: TGTGCCAGTAGTCATGACAGGACCTACGAGCAGTACTTC. The encoded protein is CASSHDRTYEQYF.

CDR3 coding DNA: TGTGCCTGGAGTGTACTGGGACAGGTTAATGAAAAACTGTTTTTT. Protein: CAWSVLGQVNEKLFF. This rearrangement joins TRBV30 to TRBJ1-4; 8 nucleotides align to TRBD1. This CDR3 has 15 amino acids. With V trimmed by 0 bases and J by 4 bases, 4 bases remained unmatched. Germline loops: CDR1 GTSNPN, CDR2 SVGIG (reference sequence).

This rearrangement joins TRBV2 to TRBJ2-3; 8 bases are shared with TRBD2. The V and J ends lost 10 bases and 0 bases, in that order; junction bases with no gene match: 6. The CDR3 sequence is 14 residues long. CDR1 is SNHLY and CDR2 is FYNNEI in the germline V gene. The CDR3 DNA reads TGTGCCACCCGGGGGGGCCTTAGCACAGATACGCAGTATTTT. Its protein is CATRGGLSTDTQYF.

The chain employs TRBV12-3 or TRBV12-4 and TRBJ2-1, with D tentatively TRBD2 (6 bases). CDR3 size: 15 residues. V was pared by 6 bases and J by 0 bases, with 12 bases between. The CDR3 here is CASSLSGISYNEQFF. The DNA of the CDR3 is TGTGCCAGCAGCCTTAGCGGCATCTCCTACAATGAGCAGTTCTTC.

The chain is built from TRBV5-1 and TRBJ2-1; maybe TRBD1 (7 bases). Trimming left V 1 base short and J 4 bases short, with 12 bases between. Per the germline V gene, CDR1 is SGHRS and CDR2 is YFSETQ. This CDR3 comprises 15 residues. CDR3 amino acids: CASSLLQGGYNEQFF. The CDR3 nucleotides are TGCGCCAGCAGCTTGTTGCAGGGGGGATACAATGAGCAGTTCTTC.

The chain recombines TRBV29-1 with TRBJ2-4; TRBD1 is a possible D gene (5 bases). The CDR3 runs to 13 residues. Trimming shortened V by 4 bases and J by 0 bases, and 7 bases separated the two germline ends. Germline CDR1 and CDR2: SQVTM and ANQGSEA. The CDR3 protein is CSVGGLAKNIQYF. DNA for the CDR3: TGCAGCGTTGGGGGCCTAGCCAAAAACATTCAGTACTTC.

The chain carries TRBV20-1 and TRBJ1-1, with TRBD1 identical over 7 bases. V dropped 2 bases and J dropped 0; count of bases not matched to a gene: 15. The CDR3 consists of 18 residues. The V gene's germline CDR1 is DFQATT and CDR2 SNEGSKA (reference sequence). CDR3 sequence (DNA): TGCAGTGCTAGACCCCCTTTGGGGGACAGAAACATGAACACTGAAGCTTTCTTT. It translates to CSARPPLGDRNMNTEAFF.

The rearrangement links TRBV29-1 to TRBJ2-7, with D tentatively TRBD1 (5 bases). Trimming left V 0 bases short and J 4 bases short, with 16 bases between. Germline V gene lookup returns CDR1 SQVTM and CDR2 ANQGSEA. The CDR3 is made up of 15 amino acids. CDR3 loop: CSVEESGQGGYEQYF. The CDR3 region has the DNA TGCAGCGTTGAAGAATCAGGGCAGGGTGGATACGAGCAGTACTTC.

This chain connects TRBV30 to TRBJ1-5; D call uncertain. V was pared by 0 bases and J by 0 bases, with 6 bases between. The CDR3 contains 14 residues. CDR1 is GTSNPN and CDR2 is SVGIG in the germline V gene (reference sequence). The CDR3 nucleotides are TGTGCCTGGAGTGTAGACTTTAGCAATCAGCCCCAGCATTTT. Its translation: CAWSVDFSNQPQHF.

This clonotype occurred once. The chain links TRBV20-1 to TRBJ1-5, with D unclear. CDR1 DFQATT and CDR2 SNEGSKA come from the germline V gene (reference sequence). This CDR3 is built from 13 residues. Trimming cost V 0 bases and J 2 bases, with 5 bases left between them. For the CDR3, the DNA is TGCAGTGCTAGAGATCCTGGCAATCAGCCCCAGCATTTT. Protein product: CSARDPGNQPQHF.

This chain connects TRBV4-1 to TRBJ1-2; maybe TRBD1 (5 bases). Trimming removed 5 bases at V and 3 bases at J, with 16 bases between. From germline, CDR1 is MGHRA and CDR2 YSYEKL. There are 15 residues in the CDR3. The CDR3 loop is CASSFYRGKDYGYTF. CDR3 DNA sequence: TGCGCCAGCAGCTTTTACCGGGGCAAGGACTATGGCTACACCTTC.

This rearrangement joins TRBV6-2 or TRBV6-3 to TRBJ1-4, with D maybe TRBD1 (6 bases). Germline CDR1 MNHEY, CDR2 SVGEGT. The CDR3 loop spans 13 amino acids. Deletions cut 6 bases from V and 3 bases from J, with 8 bases between. The CDR3 nucleotides read TGTGCCAGCAGACAGGGTGCTAATGAAAAACTGTTTTTT. It encodes CASRQGANEKLFF.